This T cell receptor beta chain was retrieved from a study of shared clonotypes between healthy human individuals. General study results and limits: Larger estimated richness was generally seen in naive subsets than in memory subsets. Non-shared clonotypes displayed generation probabilities falling below those of clonotypes present in all four donors.

Per the germline V gene, CDR1 is SNHLY and CDR2 is FYNNEI. CDR3 length: 12 residues. The ends were cut back, 8 bases at V and 4 bases at J, with 11 bases in the middle. An approximately 210 ng quantity of DNA, tens of thousands of T cell genomes, went into the sorted-subset replicate PCRs. Only in-frame clones appear in the TCRdb table, and some are missing; sequencing was by immunoSEQ multiplex PCR. Of a few million clones listed, approximately 93% are singletons. With respect to this clone: Its antigen is not identified.

What was sequenced was naive CD4+ T cells from PBMCs. Sample subset: CD45RA+ positively selected. This rearrangement joins TRBV2 to TRBJ1-1; no reliable D call. The receptor was derived from a man aged 18 to 29 in good health. Some clones in this sample may be carry-over from other donors' samples. The DNA of the CDR3 is TGTGCCAGCCGCCGGGTTGGCACTGAAGCTTTCTTT. Translation: CASRRVGTEAFF.